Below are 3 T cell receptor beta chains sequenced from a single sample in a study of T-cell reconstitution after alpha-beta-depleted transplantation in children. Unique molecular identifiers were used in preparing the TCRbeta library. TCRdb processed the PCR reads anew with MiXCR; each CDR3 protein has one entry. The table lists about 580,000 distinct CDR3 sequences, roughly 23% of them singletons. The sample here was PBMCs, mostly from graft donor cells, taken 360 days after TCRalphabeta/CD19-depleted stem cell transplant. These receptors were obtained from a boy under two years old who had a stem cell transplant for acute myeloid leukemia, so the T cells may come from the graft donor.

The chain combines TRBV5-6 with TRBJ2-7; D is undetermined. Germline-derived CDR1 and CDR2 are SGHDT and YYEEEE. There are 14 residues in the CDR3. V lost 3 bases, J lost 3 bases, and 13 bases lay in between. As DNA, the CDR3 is TGTGCCAGCAGCTCCCGGACCGACCGCTACGAGCAGTACTTC. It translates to CASSSRTDRYEQYF.

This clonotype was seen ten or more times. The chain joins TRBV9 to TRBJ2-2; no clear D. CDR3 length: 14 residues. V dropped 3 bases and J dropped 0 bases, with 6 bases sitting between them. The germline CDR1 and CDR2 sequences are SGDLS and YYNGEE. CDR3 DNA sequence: TGTGCCAGCAGCGCACTTCCGAACACCGGGGAGCTGTTTTTT. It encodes CASSALPNTGELFF.

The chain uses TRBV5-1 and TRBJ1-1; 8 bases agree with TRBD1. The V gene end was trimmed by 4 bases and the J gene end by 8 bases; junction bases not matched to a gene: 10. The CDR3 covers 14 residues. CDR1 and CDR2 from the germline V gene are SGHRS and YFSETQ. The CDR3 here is CASSPPDRAGEAFF. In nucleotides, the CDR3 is TGCGCCAGCAGCCCCCCGGACAGGGCAGGGGAAGCTTTCTTT.